These T cell receptor beta chains were read from a single sample in a study of OX40 agonist ivuxolimab in advanced cancers. Profiled with immunoSEQ multiplex PCR; TCRdb holds only in-frame clones, not every one. Among about 30,000 clones listed, over 75% were seen once. The material was CD4+ or CD8+ T cells sorted from blood, obtained in a trial of the OX40 agonist ivuxolimab. These receptors came from an adult with an advanced solid tumor such as melanoma, head and neck, liver or kidney cancer. CDR3s include the opening cysteine and the closing phenylalanine or tryptophan. Fields, in order: clone size, J gene, V gene, D gene, CDR3 DNA, CDR3 protein. D genes are given only for firm matches. The size entry is marked missing in some rows and otherwise reads once, few, many or a size class.

-	TRBJ1-2	TRBV29-1	TRBD1	TGCAGCGTTGAGCTCCTGGGACAGGGGGCAGATTATGGCTACACCTTC	CSVELLGQGADYGYTF
-	TRBJ1-4	TRBV5-6	TRBD1	TGTGCCAGCAGCGCCCCCCGGGACAGTGTCTCAACTAATGAAAAACTGTTTTTT	CASSAPRDSVSTNEKLFF
-	TRBJ2-2	TRBV7-3	TRBD1	TGTGCCAGCAGCCCGCGGACAGGGGTCGCCGGGGAGCTGTTTTTT	CASSPRTGVAGELFF
-	TRBJ1-1	TRBV30	TRBD1	TGTGCCTGGAGCGCCAGACCGGGACAGGCGATATTTATGAACACTGAAGCTTTCTTT	CAWSARPGQAIFMNTEAFF
-	TRBJ2-7	TRBV29-1	-	TGCAGCGTTGAGTGGGTTCGGGGTCCGCACTACGAGCAGTACTTC	CSVEWVRGPHYEQYF
-	TRBJ2-1	TRBV2	TRBD2	TGTGCCAGCAGTGAAATTGCGGGAGGGCAGGAGTTCTTC	CASSEIAGGQEFF
-	TRBJ2-1	TRBV13	TRBD1	TGTGCCAGCAGCTTGGGACAGGGGGATCCCCACAAGCAGTTCTTC	CASSLGQGDPHKQFF
-	TRBJ1-3	TRBV13	-	TGTGCCAGCGGACAGAGTTCCTGGGGGAGCACCATATATTTT	CASGQSSWGSTIYF
-	TRBJ1-5	TRBV19	-	TGTGCCAGTAGTATAGATCCCGGGTATCAGCCCCAGCATTTT	CASSIDPGYQPQHF
-	TRBJ2-5	TRBV5-1	TRBD2	TGCGCCAGCAGCTTGTGGCCCGGGACTAGCGGGGGTTCAGAGACCCAGTACTTC	CASSLWPGTSGGSETQYF
-	TRBJ1-4	TRBV9	-	TGTGCCAGCAGCTCCCAACCGGACGGGAATGAAAAACTGTTTTTT	CASSSQPDGNEKLFF
-	TRBJ2-1	TRBV4-1	-	TGCGCCAGCAGCCAGGTCCGGATTAGTGATGAGCAGTTCTTC	CASSQVRISDEQFF
once	TRBJ1-4	TRBV30	-	TGTGCCTGGAGTCCCCCACTCGAGGACAGTCTTAATGAAAAACTGTTTTTT	CAWSPPLEDSLNEKLFF
once	TRBJ2-3	TRBV5-8	-	TGTGCCAGCAGCCCTGGTACTTCCTCCACAGATACGCAGTATTTT	CASSPGTSSTDTQYF
-	TRBJ2-3	TRBV7-9	-	TGTGCCAGCAGCTTACAGGGAGCCTTTGATACGCAGTATTTT	CASSLQGAFDTQYF
-	TRBJ1-2	TRBV29-1	-	TGCAGCGTTGAAGAGGTCGCTAACTATGGCTACACCTTC	CSVEEVANYGYTF
-	TRBJ2-4	TRBV7-3	-	TGTGCCAGCAGCCCCGGGGGCGGGGCTTCAAACATTCAGTACTTC	CASSPGGGASNIQYF
-	TRBJ2-7	TRBV10-3	TRBD1	TGTGCCATCAGTGACCCGGGACAGCCCGACCGAACCTACGAGCAGTACTTC	CAISDPGQPDRTYEQYF
-	TRBJ1-1	TRBV27	-	TGTGCCAGCAGTTTCGGGCTTTACACTGAAGCTTTCTTT	CASSFGLYTEAFF
-	TRBJ1-2	TRBV28	TRBD1	TGTGCCAGCAGTTTTACCGGACAGGTCGCCTATGGCTACACCTTC	CASSFTGQVAYGYTF
-	TRBJ1-5	TRBV19	-	TGTGCCAGTAGTAATTTAGGACAGAGCAATCAGCCCCAGCATTTT	CASSNLGQSNQPQHF
-	TRBJ1-2	TRBV29-1	-	TGCAGCGTTGAATCTGGGTTCAACTATGGCTACACCTTC	CSVESGFNYGYTF
-	TRBJ1-4	TRBV13	TRBD1	TGTGCCAGCAGCCTCTCAAGGGGGCGTGAAAAACTGTTTTTT	CASSLSRGREKLFF
-	TRBJ2-7	TRBV5-6	-	TGTGCCAGCAGCTTGGGGTCAGGAGGATCCTACGAGCAGTACTTC	CASSLGSGGSYEQYF
-	TRBJ1-2	TRBV6-5	-	TGTGCCAGCAGTTACGCGGCAGGAGAGGACTATGGCTACACCTTC	CASSYAAGEDYGYTF